A selection of T cell receptor beta chains follows, all from one sample in a study of T cell repertoires in cytomegalovirus infection. From the reads, TCRdb called clonotypes with MiXCR, one entry per CDR3 protein. The repertoire includes around 170,000 distinct CDR3 sequences, 15% to 20% of them detected once, and around a sixth sits in the top ten. Sequenced material: CD8+ T cells from PBMCs. The receptors stem from a human donor in good health (CMV status not recorded). Some clones in this sample may be carry-over from other donors' samples. Both conserved end residues are part of each CDR3. D genes are given only for firm matches. The size of a clone is reported for some rows only, either as once, few or many, or as a class for expanded clones.

len,abundance,j_gene,v_gene,d_gene,CDR3nt,CDR3aa
12,NA,TRBJ2-1,TRBV29-1,NA,TGCAGCGCTAGGACTCCCTACAATGAGCAGTTCTTC,CSARTPYNEQFF
16,NA,TRBJ2-1,TRBV14,NA,TGTGCCAGCAGCCAGCCGGGACCACCCTCCTACAATGAGCAGTTCTTC,CASSQPGPPSYNEQFF
14,NA,TRBJ2-3,TRBV6-2/TRBV6-3,NA,TGTGCCAGCAGGCCACGGTCGAGCACAGATACGCAGTATTTT,CASRPRSSTDTQYF
12,NA,TRBJ1-6,TRBV12-3/TRBV12-4,NA,TGTGCCAGCAGTCCCTATAATTCACCCCTCCACTTT,CASSPYNSPLHF
16,few,TRBJ2-3,TRBV7-9,TRBD2,TGTGCCAGCAGCGAAGGGACTAGCGGTCTCACAGATACGCAGTATTTT,CASSEGTSGLTDTQYF
18,NA,TRBJ2-7,TRBV28,TRBD1,TGTGCCAGCAGTTCGTTCGAGACGGGGACAGGGGCCTACTACGAGCAGTACTTC,CASSSFETGTGAYYEQYF
12,NA,TRBJ1-1,TRBV20-1,NA,TGCAGTGCTAGAGATGAGGACAGCAAAGCTTTCTTT,CSARDEDSKAFF
15,few,TRBJ1-1,TRBV19,TRBD1,TGTGCCAGTAGTATTGAGGGGACAGGGAACACTGAAGCTTTCTTT,CASSIEGTGNTEAFF
14,NA,TRBJ2-7,TRBV5-6,NA,TGTGCCAGCAGCTTGGTACAGAATAACTACGAGCAGTACTTC,CASSLVQNNYEQYF
20,many,TRBJ2-1,TRBV7-2,NA,TGTGCCAGCAGCTTAAGAGCGGGTCAGGCGATGCAACCACAATACAATGAGCAGTTCTTC,CASSLRAGQAMQPQYNEQFF
20,NA,TRBJ1-6,TRBV6-5,NA,TGTGCCAGCACCTGGAATTGGGAAGGGAACATTGTTTGGTATAATTCACCCCTCCACTTT,CASTWNWEGNIVWYNSPLHF
11,NA,TRBJ1-1,TRBV29-1,NA,TGCAGCGTTGAAGATTGGGGTGAAGCTTTCTTT,CSVEDWGEAFF
16,few,TRBJ2-3,TRBV7-9,NA,TGTGCCAGCAGCCCCCGGCGGACGGCCTTCACAGATACGCAGTATTTT,CASSPRRTAFTDTQYF
15,NA,TRBJ2-5,TRBV6-6,TRBD2,TGTGCCAGCACCTCGCCGCGGGGGGGCGAAGAGACCCAGTACTTC,CASTSPRGGEETQYF
11,few,TRBJ1-2,TRBV29-1,TRBD1,TGCAGCGTTGTGACAGGGCTTGGCTACACCTTC,CSVVTGLGYTF
15,NA,TRBJ2-1,TRBV4-3,NA,TGCGCCAGCAGCCAAGAAGACCGGGCCTACAATGAGCAGTTCTTC,CASSQEDRAYNEQFF
14,NA,TRBJ1-2,TRBV6-1,TRBD1,TGTGCCAGCAGTGACACAGGGGAGATGTTTGGCTACACCTTC,CASSDTGEMFGYTF
13,NA,TRBJ1-2,TRBV6-5,NA,TGTGCCAGCAGTTACGGCAGCTTATATGGCTACACCTTC,CASSYGSLYGYTF
14,many,TRBJ2-1,TRBV7-2,NA,TGTGCCAGCAGCAGGACGGGAGACGTGACTGAGCAGTTCTTC,CASSRTGDVTEQFF
14,few,TRBJ2-3,TRBV10-3,TRBD1,TGTGCCATCAGTGGGGACAGGGGGACAGATACGCAGTATTTT,CAISGDRGTDTQYF
16,many,TRBJ2-6,TRBV4-3,NA,TGCGCCAGCAGCCAAGAGTCGTACTCTGGGGCCAACGTCCTGACTTTC,CASSQESYSGANVLTF
16,NA,TRBJ2-1,TRBV5-1,NA,TGCGCCAGCAGCGTAAGCGGCCCCAGCTCCTACAATGAGCAGTTCTTC,CASSVSGPSSYNEQFF
15,few,TRBJ2-2,TRBV7-6,NA,TGTGCCAGCAGCTTAGCGGCTCAGGGCACCGGGGAGCTGTTTTTT,CASSLAAQGTGELFF
13,NA,TRBJ1-5,TRBV6-5,NA,TGTGCCAGCAGCGACCCGAGCAATCAGCCCCAGCATTTT,CASSDPSNQPQHF
14,few,TRBJ1-1,TRBV28,NA,TGTGCCAGCAGTTCTTGGACGGTGAACACTGAAGCTTTCTTT,CASSSWTVNTEAFF
18,few,TRBJ2-1,TRBV7-8,TRBD1,TGTGCCAGCAGCTTAGCGTTAGGGGGCGGACGCTCCTACAATGAGCAGTTCTTC,CASSLALGGGRSYNEQFF
15,few,TRBJ1-5,TRBV28,TRBD1,TGTGCCAGCAGTGGGACAGGGGGCTTTTATCAGCCCCAGCATTTT,CASSGTGGFYQPQHF
16,NA,TRBJ2-2,TRBV7-2,TRBD1,TGTGCCAGCAGCCCGTCGGACAGGTCGAGCACCGGGGAGCTGTTTTTT,CASSPSDRSSTGELFF